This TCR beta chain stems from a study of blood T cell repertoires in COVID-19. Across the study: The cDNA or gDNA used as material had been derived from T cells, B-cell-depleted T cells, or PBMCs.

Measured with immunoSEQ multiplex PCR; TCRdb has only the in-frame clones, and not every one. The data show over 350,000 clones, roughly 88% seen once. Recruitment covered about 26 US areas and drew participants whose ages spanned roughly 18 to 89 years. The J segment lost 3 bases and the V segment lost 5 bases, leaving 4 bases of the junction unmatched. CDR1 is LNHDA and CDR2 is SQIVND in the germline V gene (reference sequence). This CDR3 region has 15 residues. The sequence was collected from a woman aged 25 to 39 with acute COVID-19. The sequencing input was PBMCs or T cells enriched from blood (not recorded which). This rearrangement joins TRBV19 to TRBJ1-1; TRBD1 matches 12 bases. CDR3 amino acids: CASSGGQGAYTEAFF. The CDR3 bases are TGTGCCAGTAGTGGGGGACAGGGGGCATACACTGAAGCTTTCTTT.